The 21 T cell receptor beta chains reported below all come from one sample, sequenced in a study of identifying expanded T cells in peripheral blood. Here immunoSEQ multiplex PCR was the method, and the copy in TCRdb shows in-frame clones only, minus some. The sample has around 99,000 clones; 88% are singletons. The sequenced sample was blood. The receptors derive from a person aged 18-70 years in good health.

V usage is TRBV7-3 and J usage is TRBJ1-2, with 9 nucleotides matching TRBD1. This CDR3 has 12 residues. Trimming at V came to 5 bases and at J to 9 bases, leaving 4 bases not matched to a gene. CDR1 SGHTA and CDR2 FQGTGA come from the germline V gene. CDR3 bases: TGTGCCAGCAGCGATGACAGGGGGAGCTACACCTTC. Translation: CASSDDRGSYTF. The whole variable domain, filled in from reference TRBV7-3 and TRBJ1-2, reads GAGVSQTPSNKVTEKGKYVELRCDPISGHTALYWYRQSLGQGPEFLIYFQGTGAADDSGLPNDRFFAVRPEGSVSTLKIQRTERGDSAVYLCASSDDRGSYTFGSGTRLTVV.

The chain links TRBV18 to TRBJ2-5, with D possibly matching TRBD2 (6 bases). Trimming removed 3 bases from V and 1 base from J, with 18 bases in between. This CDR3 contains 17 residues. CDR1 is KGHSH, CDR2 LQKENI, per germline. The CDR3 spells CASSPRSGLYVQETQYF. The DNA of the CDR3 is TGTGCCAGCTCACCCCGAAGCGGACTATATGTCCAAGAGACCCAGTACTTC.

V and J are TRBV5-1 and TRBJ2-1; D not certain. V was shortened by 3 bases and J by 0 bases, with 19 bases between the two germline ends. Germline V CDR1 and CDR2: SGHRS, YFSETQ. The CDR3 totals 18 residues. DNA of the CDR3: TGCGCCAGCAGCTGGAGACTGGCCGGCCTGAGCTCCTACAATGAGCAGTTCTTC. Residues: CASSWRLAGLSSYNEQFF.

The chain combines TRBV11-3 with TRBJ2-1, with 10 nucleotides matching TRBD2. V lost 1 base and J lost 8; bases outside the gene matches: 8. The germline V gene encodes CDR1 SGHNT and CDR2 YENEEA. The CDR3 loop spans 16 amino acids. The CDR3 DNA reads TGTGCCAGCAGCTTAGCGGCTAGCGGGGGTTCCGATGAGCAGTTCTTC. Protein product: CASSLAASGGSDEQFF.

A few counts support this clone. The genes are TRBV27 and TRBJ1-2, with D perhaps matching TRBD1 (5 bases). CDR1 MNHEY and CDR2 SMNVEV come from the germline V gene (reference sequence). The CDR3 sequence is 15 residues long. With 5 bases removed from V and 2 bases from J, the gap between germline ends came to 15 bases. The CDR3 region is CASSPPTAGNYGYTF. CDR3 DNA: TGTGCCAGCAGTCCCCCGACAGCTGGAAACTATGGCTACACCTTC.

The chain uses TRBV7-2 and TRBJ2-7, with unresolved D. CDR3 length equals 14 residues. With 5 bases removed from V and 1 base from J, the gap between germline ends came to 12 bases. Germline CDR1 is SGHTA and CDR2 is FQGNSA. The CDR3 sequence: CASSPRLDSYEQYF. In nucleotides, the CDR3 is TGTGCCAGCAGCCCCCGACTGGATTCCTACGAGCAGTACTTC.

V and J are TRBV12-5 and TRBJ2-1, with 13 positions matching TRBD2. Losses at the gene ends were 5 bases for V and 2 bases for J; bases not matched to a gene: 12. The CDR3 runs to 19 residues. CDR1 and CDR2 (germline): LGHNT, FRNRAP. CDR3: CASGPLRLAGGPAYNEQFF. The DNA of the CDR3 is TGTGCTAGTGGTCCCCTTAGACTAGCGGGGGGCCCCGCCTACAATGAGCAGTTCTTC. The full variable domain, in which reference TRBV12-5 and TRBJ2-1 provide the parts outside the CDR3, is DARVTQTPRHKVTEMGQEVTMRCQPILGHNTVFWYRQTMMQGLELLAYFRNRAPLDDSGMPKDRFSAEMPDATLATLKIQPSEPRDSAVYFCASGPLRLAGGPAYNEQFFGPGTRLTVL.

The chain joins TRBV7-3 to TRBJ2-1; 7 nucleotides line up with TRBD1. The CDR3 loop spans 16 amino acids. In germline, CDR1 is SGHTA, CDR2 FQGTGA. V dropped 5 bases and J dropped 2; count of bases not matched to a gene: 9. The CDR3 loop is CASSVDRVSAYNEQFF. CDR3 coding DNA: TGTGCCAGCAGCGTAGACAGGGTCTCCGCCTACAATGAGCAGTTCTTC.

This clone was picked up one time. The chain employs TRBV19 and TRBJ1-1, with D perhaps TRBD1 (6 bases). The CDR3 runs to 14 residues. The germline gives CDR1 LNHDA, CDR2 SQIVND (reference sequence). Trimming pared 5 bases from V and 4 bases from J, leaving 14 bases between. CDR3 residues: CASSPPGGGTEAFF. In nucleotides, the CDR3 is TGTGCCAGTAGTCCCCCCGGGGGCGGCACTGAAGCTTTCTTT.

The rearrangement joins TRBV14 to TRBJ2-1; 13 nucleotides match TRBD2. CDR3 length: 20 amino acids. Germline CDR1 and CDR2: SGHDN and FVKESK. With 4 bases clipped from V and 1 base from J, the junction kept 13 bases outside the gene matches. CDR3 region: CASSPRWRTSGSYSYNEQFF. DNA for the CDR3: TGTGCCAGCAGCCCCCGATGGAGGACTAGCGGGAGTTATTCCTACAATGAGCAGTTCTTC.

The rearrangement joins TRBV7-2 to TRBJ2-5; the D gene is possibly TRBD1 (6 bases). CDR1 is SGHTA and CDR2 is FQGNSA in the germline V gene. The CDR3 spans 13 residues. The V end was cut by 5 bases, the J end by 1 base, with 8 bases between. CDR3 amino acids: CASSRGGQETQYF. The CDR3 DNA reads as TGTGCCAGCAGCCGAGGGGGCCAAGAGACCCAGTACTTC.

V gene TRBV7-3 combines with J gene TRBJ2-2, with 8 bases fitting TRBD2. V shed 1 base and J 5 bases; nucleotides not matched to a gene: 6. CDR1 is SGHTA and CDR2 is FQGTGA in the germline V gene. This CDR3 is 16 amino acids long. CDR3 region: CASSLSSGEPTGELFF. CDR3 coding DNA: TGTGCCAGCAGCTTAAGTAGCGGGGAGCCGACCGGGGAGCTGTTTTTT.

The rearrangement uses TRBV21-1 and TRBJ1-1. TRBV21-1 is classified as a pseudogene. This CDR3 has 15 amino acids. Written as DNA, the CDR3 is TGTGCCAGCAGCAAAGTTTACCGGTCTCTCTGGAAAGCTTTCTTT. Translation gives CASSKVYRSLWKAFF.

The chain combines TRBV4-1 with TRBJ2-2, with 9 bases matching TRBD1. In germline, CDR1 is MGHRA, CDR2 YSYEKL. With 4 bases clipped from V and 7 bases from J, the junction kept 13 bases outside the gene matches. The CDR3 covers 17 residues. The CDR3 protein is CASSPARTGARGGELFF. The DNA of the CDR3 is TGCGCCAGCAGCCCCGCCCGGACAGGGGCGCGCGGCGGGGAGCTGTTTTTT.

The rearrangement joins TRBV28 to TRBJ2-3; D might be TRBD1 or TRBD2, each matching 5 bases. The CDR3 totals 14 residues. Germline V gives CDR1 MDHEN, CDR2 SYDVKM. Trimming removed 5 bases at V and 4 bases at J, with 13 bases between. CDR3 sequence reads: CASSTTGTADTQYF. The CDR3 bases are TGTGCCAGCAGTACAACCGGGACGGCAGATACGCAGTATTTT. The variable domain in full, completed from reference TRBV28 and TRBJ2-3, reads DVKVTQSSRYLVKRTGEKVFLECVQDMDHENMFWYRQDPGLGLRLIYFSYDVKMKEKGDIPEGYSVSREKKERFSLILESASTNQTSMYLCASSTTGTADTQYFGPGTRLTVL.

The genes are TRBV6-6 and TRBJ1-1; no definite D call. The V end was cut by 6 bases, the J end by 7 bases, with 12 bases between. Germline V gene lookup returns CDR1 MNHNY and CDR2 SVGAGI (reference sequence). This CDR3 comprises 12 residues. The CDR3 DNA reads TGTGCCAGCAGCCCCAGGAATATTGAAGCTTTCTTT. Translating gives CASSPRNIEAFF.

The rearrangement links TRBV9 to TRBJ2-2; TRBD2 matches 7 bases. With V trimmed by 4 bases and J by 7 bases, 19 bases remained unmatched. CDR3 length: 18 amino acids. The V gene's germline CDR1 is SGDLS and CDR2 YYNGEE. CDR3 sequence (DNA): TGTGCCAGCAGCCTCCAAAAAAGAAGGGAGGGCCCTTTCGGGGAGCTGTTTTTT. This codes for CASSLQKRREGPFGELFF.

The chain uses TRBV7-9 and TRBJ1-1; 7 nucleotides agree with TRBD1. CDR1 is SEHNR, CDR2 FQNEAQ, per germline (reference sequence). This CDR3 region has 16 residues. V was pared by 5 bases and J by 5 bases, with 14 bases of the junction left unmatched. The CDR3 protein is CASSQTPHRGRTEAFF. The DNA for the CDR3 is TGTGCCAGCAGCCAAACCCCCCACAGGGGTCGAACTGAAGCTTTCTTT.

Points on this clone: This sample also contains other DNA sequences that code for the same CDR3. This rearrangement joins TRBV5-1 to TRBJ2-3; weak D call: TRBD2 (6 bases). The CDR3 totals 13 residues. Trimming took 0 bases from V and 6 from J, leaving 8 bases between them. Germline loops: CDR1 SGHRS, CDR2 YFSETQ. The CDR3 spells CASSLVGSDTQYF. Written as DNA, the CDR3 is TGCGCCAGCAGCTTGGTCGGGAGTGATACGCAGTATTTT.

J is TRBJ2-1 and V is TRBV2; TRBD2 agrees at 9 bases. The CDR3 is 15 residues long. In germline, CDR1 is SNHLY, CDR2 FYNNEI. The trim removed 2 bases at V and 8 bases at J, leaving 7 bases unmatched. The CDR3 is CASSEFGGLADEQFF. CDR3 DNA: TGTGCCAGCAGTGAATTTGGGGGACTAGCAGATGAGCAGTTCTTC.

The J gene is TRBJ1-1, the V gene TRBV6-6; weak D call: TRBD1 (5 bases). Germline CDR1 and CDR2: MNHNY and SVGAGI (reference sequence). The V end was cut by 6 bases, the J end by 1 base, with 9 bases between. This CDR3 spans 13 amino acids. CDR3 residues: CASRVTGNTEAFF. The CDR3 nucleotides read TGTGCCAGCAGGGTCACAGGGAACACTGAAGCTTTCTTT.